One sample yielded the 32 T cell receptor beta chains listed below, sequenced in a study of OX40 agonist ivuxolimab in advanced cancers. Using immunoSEQ multiplex PCR, the repertoire was profiled, and TCRdb retains in-frame clones only, with some absent. The sample lists approximately 74,000 clones, 80% to 95% occurring once. Sequences were derived from CD4+ or CD8+ T cells sorted from blood, sampled in a trial of the OX40 agonist ivuxolimab. These receptors were obtained from an adult with an advanced solid tumor such as melanoma, head and neck, liver or kidney cancer.

This clone was observed a few times. The chain carries TRBV7-2 and TRBJ1-2; no clear D. Per germline, CDR1 SGHTA and CDR2 FQGNSA. Trimming pared 0 bases from V and 7 bases from J, leaving 12 bases between. The CDR3 sequence is 14 residues long. The CDR3 sequence is CASSLALEGPGYTF. The CDR3 nucleotides read TGTGCCAGCAGCTTAGCCCTAGAGGGCCCTGGCTACACCTTC.

The chain recombines TRBV6-6 with TRBJ2-7; D gene ambiguous. Deletions cut 2 bases from V and 5 bases from J, with 7 bases between. This CDR3 comprises 12 residues. Germline CDR1 MNHNY, CDR2 SVGAGI (reference sequence). CDR3 region: CASSYVADEQYF. CDR3 nucleotides: TGTGCCAGCAGTTACGTGGCCGACGAGCAGTACTTC.

The gene calls are TRBV20-1 and TRBJ2-7, with D possibly being TRBD1 or TRBD2 (5 bases each). The CDR3 is made up of 11 amino acids. V lost 2 bases to trimming and J lost 13 bases, with 15 bases between them. Germline CDR1 DFQATT, CDR2 SNEGSKA (reference sequence). As DNA, the CDR3 is TGCAGTGCTAGAACTTCCGGGGCTTTCTACTTC. Protein product: CSARTSGAFYF.

The CDR3 region is CASSIRPWENTEAFF. DNA of the CDR3: TGTGCCAGTAGTATTCGACCGTGGGAGAACACTGAAGCTTTCTTT. The V gene is TRBV19, the J gene TRBJ1-1, with D unclear. Per germline, CDR1 LNHDA and CDR2 SQIVND (reference sequence). CDR3 length: 15 residues. V lost 3 bases and J 1 base, leaving 12 bases between the germline ends.

The chain couples TRBV5-1 to TRBJ1-2, with D uncertain. Trimming took off 0 bases at V and 8 bases at J, with 11 bases between the two ends. From germline, CDR1 is SGHRS and CDR2 YFSETQ. The CDR3 covers 13 residues. This CDR3 reads CASSLAQTEGYTF. DNA of the CDR3: TGCGCCAGCAGCTTGGCCCAGACGGAGGGCTACACCTTC.

The chain is built from TRBV27 and TRBJ2-7; a possible D gene is TRBD2 (6 bases). Germline V gene data show CDR1 as MNHEY and CDR2 as SMNVEV (reference sequence). Trimming shortened V by 6 bases and J by 7 bases, and 13 bases separated the two germline ends. CDR3 length: 12 amino acids. The DNA for the CDR3 is TGTGCCAGCAGGGACTATGCGGGGGAGCAGTACTTC. Its protein product is CASRDYAGEQYF.

The chain is built from TRBV12-5 and TRBJ2-2; no clear D gene. The CDR3 has 12 residues. Germline lookup yields CDR1 LGHNT and CDR2 FRNRAP. V was clipped by 5 bases and J by 3 bases, with 4 bases between them. DNA for the CDR3: TGTGCTAGTGGTCGAGACACCGGGGAGCTGTTTTTT. Translation: CASGRDTGELFF.

The rearrangement links TRBV9 to TRBJ2-3; D possibly uses TRBD1 or TRBD2 (6 bases each). V lost 2 bases, J lost 9 bases, and 19 bases lay in between. This CDR3 has 15 residues. Looked up from germline, CDR1 is SGDLS and CDR2 is YYNGEE. The DNA for the CDR3 is TGTGCCAGCAGCGTGTCAGCGGAGGGGGGTTCGACGCAGTATTTT. It encodes CASSVSAEGGSTQYF.

V gene TRBV30 combines with J gene TRBJ1-4; TRBD1 is a possible D gene (5 bases). This CDR3 has 15 amino acids. V was trimmed by 4 bases and J by 0 bases, leaving 12 bases between them. Germline assignment: CDR1 GTSNPN and CDR2 SVGIG (reference sequence). CDR3 protein: CAWNSMGATNEKLFF. The CDR3 DNA sequence: TGTGCCTGGAACAGCATGGGGGCAACTAATGAAAAACTGTTTTTT. The full variable domain, in which reference TRBV30 and TRBJ1-4 provide the parts outside the CDR3, is SQTIHQWPATLVQPVGSPLSLECTVEGTSNPNLYWYRQAAGRGLQLLFYSVGIGQISSEVPQNLSASRPQDRQFILSSKKLLLSDSGFYLCAWNSMGATNEKLFFGSGTQLSVL.

The rearrangement joins TRBV10-3 to TRBJ2-3; D is perhaps TRBD2 (5 bases). From germline, CDR1 is ENHRY and CDR2 SYGVKD. The CDR3 is made up of 14 amino acids. Trimming removed 4 bases at V and 0 bases at J, with 8 bases between. CDR3 sequence reads: CAISASGSTDTQYF. CDR3 nucleotide sequence: TGTGCCATCAGTGCGAGCGGAAGCACAGATACGCAGTATTTT.

The chain recombines TRBV23-1 with TRBJ2-7; no definite D call. TRBV23-1 is an open reading frame whose function is uncertain. This CDR3 region has 14 residues. V lost 6 bases and J 2 bases, leaving 14 bases between the germline ends. This CDR3 reads CASRTRPSTYEQYF. The CDR3 coding sequence is TGCGCCAGCAGAACGAGGCCCTCTACCTACGAGCAGTACTTC.

The gene calls are TRBV25-1 and TRBJ1-2; 7 bases are a match to TRBD1. After removal of 6 bases from V and 1 base from J, the junction contained 11 bases not matched to a gene. Per germline, CDR1 MGHDK and CDR2 SYGVNS. The length of the CDR3 is 16 residues. CDR3 in DNA: TGTGCCAGCAGCTCTTTGACAGGGAACATTAACTATGGCTACACCTTC. It encodes CASSSLTGNINYGYTF.

In the case of this clone: The same CDR3 can be traced to other DNA sequences in this sample. The rearrangement joins TRBV11-2 to TRBJ2-5, with D possibly TRBD1 on 7 matching bases. Germline loops: CDR1 SGHAT, CDR2 FQNNGV. V was pared by 2 bases and J by 5 bases, with 9 bases between. This CDR3 comprises 13 residues. For the CDR3, the DNA is TGTGCCAGCAGCTTATCAGGGGGGGAGACCCAGTACTTC. This gives the protein CASSLSGGETQYF.

The DNA for the CDR3 is TGTGCCAGCAGCTCAGGGGCAGATACGCAGTATTTT. It is translated as CASSSGADTQYF. The chain carries TRBV21-1 and TRBJ2-3; the table's D call TRBD1 went unverified against the DNA. TRBV21-1 is a recognized pseudogene. The CDR3 has 12 amino acids.

Notes on this clone: Different DNA sequences within this sample yield the same CDR3. The chain joins TRBV11-1 to TRBJ2-2; 8 bases line up with TRBD1. The junction had 3 bases not matched to a gene; V was cut back by 1 base and J by 8 bases. The CDR3 runs 14 residues. Looked up from germline, CDR1 is SGHAT and CDR2 is FQDESV (reference sequence). This chain's CDR3 is CASSLGQGSGELFF. Here the CDR3 DNA reads TGTGCCAGCAGCTTAGGACAGGGGAGTGGGGAGCTGTTTTTT.

The chain is built from TRBV7-3 and TRBJ2-3; no firm D call. The CDR3 has 15 residues. Trimming took off 1 base at V and 6 bases at J, with 14 bases between the two ends. Germline loops: CDR1 SGHTA, CDR2 FQGTGA. The CDR3 DNA is TGTGCCAGCAGCTTAAGGGGAAAGGAGTGGGATACGCAGTATTTT. This gives the protein CASSLRGKEWDTQYF.

This chain joins TRBV5-6 and TRBJ1-2; 12 bases are shared with TRBD1. Germline V lookup: CDR1 SGHDT, CDR2 YYEEEE. The CDR3 consists of 15 residues. V lost 7 bases to trimming and J lost 8 bases; unmatched junction nucleotides: 12. CDR3 in amino acids: CASLLPGQGAGGYTF. CDR3 DNA sequence: TGTGCCAGCCTACTCCCGGGACAGGGGGCGGGAGGCTACACCTTC.

The chain carries TRBV18 and TRBJ1-1; 9 bases are a match to TRBD1. CDR3 length: 14 amino acids. The V and J ends lost 2 bases and 4 bases, in that order; junction bases with no gene match: 2. CDR1 and CDR2 from the germline V gene are KGHSH and LQKENI. In nucleotides, the CDR3 is TGTGCCAGCTCACCAGGACAGGGGAGCACTGAAGCTTTCTTT. Its protein is CASSPGQGSTEAFF.

The genes are TRBV7-2 and TRBJ2-3; 11 bases map to TRBD2. The CDR3 consists of 18 residues. The V segment lost 1 base and the J segment 5 bases; nucleotides outside the gene matches: 11. The germline CDR1 and CDR2 sequences are SGHTA and FQGNSA. Written as DNA, the CDR3 is TGTGCCAGCAGCTTAGGAGGGCTAGCGGGGGGACTTAAAGATACGCAGTATTTT. This codes for CASSLGGLAGGLKDTQYF.

The rearrangement uses TRBV6-6 and TRBJ2-7; the D is unclear. Per the germline V gene, CDR1 is MNHNY and CDR2 is SVGAGI (reference sequence). V was cut by 8 bases and J by 0 bases, with 11 bases left in between. The CDR3 runs to 13 residues. CDR3 sequence reads: CASGIGPSYEQYF. The DNA for the CDR3 is TGTGCCAGCGGGATTGGACCCTCCTACGAGCAGTACTTC.

The CDR3 is CASSKTTLGLAGVRDTQYF. CDR3 DNA sequence: TGTGCCAGCAGCAAAACAACCCTCGGACTAGCGGGAGTTAGAGATACGCAGTATTTT. This chain links TRBV21-1 with TRBJ2-3; TRBD2 reflects the table's D call only, with no check against the DNA. TRBV21-1 is recorded as a pseudogene. This CDR3 spans 19 amino acids.

This chain joins TRBV28 and TRBJ2-7, with a possible D match to TRBD1 (6 bases). V lost 0 bases to trimming and J lost 0 bases, with 12 bases between them. Germline CDR1 MDHEN, CDR2 SYDVKM. This CDR3 has 16 residues. This CDR3 reads CASSLWGAPSSYEQYF. CDR3 sequence (DNA): TGTGCCAGCAGTTTATGGGGGGCGCCGAGCTCCTACGAGCAGTACTTC.

The chain joins TRBV7-9 to TRBJ2-3; 11 bases agree with TRBD1. V shed 4 bases and J 2 bases; nucleotides not matched to a gene: 5. The germline V gene encodes CDR1 SEHNR and CDR2 FQNEAQ (reference sequence). The CDR3 spans 16 residues. CDR3: CASSYGQGAVTDTQYF. The CDR3 bases are TGTGCCAGCAGCTACGGACAGGGGGCGGTCACAGATACGCAGTATTTT.

The chain recombines TRBV30 with TRBJ2-3, with TRBD2 as a possible D gene (5 bases). The V gene lost 5 bases and the J gene lost 5 bases, with 17 bases spanning the gap. The CDR3 spans 14 residues. The germline V gene encodes CDR1 GTSNPN and CDR2 SVGIG (reference sequence). The CDR3 DNA sequence: TGTGCCTGGGGCGGGTCCCCAGGCGGAGATACGCAGTATTTT. It translates to CAWGGSPGGDTQYF.

The CDR3 protein is CASSTGGSRNSPLHF. The DNA for the CDR3 is TGTGCCAGCAGTACAGGGGGCTCGAGGAATTCACCCCTCCACTTT. The chain is built from TRBV28 and TRBJ1-6, with 9 positions matching TRBD1. Per the germline V gene, CDR1 is MDHEN and CDR2 is SYDVKM. The CDR3 runs 15 residues. J was trimmed by 7 bases and V by 5 bases; bases with no gene match: 6.

The chain uses TRBV30 and TRBJ2-3; the match to TRBD2 covers 13 bases. In germline, CDR1 is GTSNPN, CDR2 SVGIG (reference sequence). The trim removed 2 bases at V and 4 bases at J, leaving 6 bases unmatched. This CDR3 spans 16 amino acids. The CDR3 DNA follows: TGTGCCTGGAGTCCCCCCGGACTAGCGGGGGCAGATACGCAGTATTTT. Translation: CAWSPPGLAGADTQYF.

The V and J genes are TRBV7-6 and TRBJ1-6, with TRBD1 matching 9 bases. From germline, CDR1 is SGHVS and CDR2 FNYEAQ. This CDR3 is 17 amino acids long. V dropped 3 bases and J dropped 1; count of bases not matched to a gene: 4. The CDR3 DNA sequence: TGTGCCAGCAGCTTCGGACAGGGGATTTCCTATAATTCACCCCTCCACTTT. Its translation is CASSFGQGISYNSPLHF.

The chain has TRBV18 and TRBJ2-2; perhaps TRBD1 as D (5 bases). Trimming cost V 0 bases and J 0 bases, with 8 bases left between them. The CDR3 is 16 residues long. The germline V gene encodes CDR1 KGHSH and CDR2 LQKENI. The CDR3 DNA reads as TGTGCCAGCTCACCACCGGGGCAGGCGAACACCGGGGAGCTGTTTTTT. Protein sequence: CASSPPGQANTGELFF.

V usage is TRBV7-2 and J usage is TRBJ2-3, with TRBD1 matching over 7 bases. Unmatched junction bases numbered 8, after V lost 1 base and J lost 4 bases. CDR1 and CDR2 (germline): SGHTA, FQGNSA. The CDR3 runs 16 residues. The DNA of the CDR3 is TGTGCCAGCAGCTTAGTAGGGACAGCGTTGGCAGATACGCAGTATTTT. Translated, it gives CASSLVGTALADTQYF.

CDR3 region: CASRPRTEETQYF. The DNA for the CDR3 is TGCGCCAGCAGACCGAGAACGGAAGAGACCCAGTACTTC. The chain is built from TRBV5-1 and TRBJ2-5; no definite D call. This CDR3 comprises 13 residues. Trimming shortened V by 5 bases and J by 3 bases, and 11 bases separated the two germline ends. Germline values: CDR1 SGHRS, CDR2 YFSETQ.

This clone has a single count. The chain recombines TRBV6-5 with TRBJ2-7; D could derive from TRBD1 or TRBD2 (5 bases each). Deletions cut 4 bases from V and 2 bases from J, with 9 bases between. CDR3 length: 13 residues. Germline V gives CDR1 MNHEY, CDR2 SVGAGI. For the CDR3, the DNA is TGTGCCAGCAGTTCGGGACCCCCCTACGAGCAGTACTTC. It yields the protein CASSSGPPYEQYF.

This sequence joins TRBV9 and TRBJ1-3, with D perhaps matching TRBD1 (6 bases). There are 15 residues in the CDR3. Trimming stripped 3 bases from V and 3 bases from J, with 13 bases between. The germline gives CDR1 SGDLS, CDR2 YYNGEE. CDR3 sequence reads: CASSGGGTDGNTIYF. CDR3 sequence (DNA): TGTGCCAGCAGCGGGGGGGGCACGGATGGAAACACCATATATTTT.